This TCR beta chain was profiled in a study of blood T cell repertoires in COVID-19. This clone was seen a few times. Assay: immunoSEQ multiplex PCR; the TCRdb copy retains only in-frame clones and omits some. Among under 300,000 clones listed, roughly 88% were seen once. The receptor comes from a woman in her 70s with acute or convalescent COVID-19. Sequencing was performed on peripheral blood.

The DNA of the CDR3 is TGTGCCATCAGTGAGACGGCTGAAGCTTTCTTT. It translates to CAISETAEAFF. The rearrangement links TRBV10-3 to TRBJ1-1; D is undetermined. Trimming removed 2 bases from V and 6 bases from J, with 4 bases in between. CDR1 ENHRY and CDR2 SYGVKD come from the germline V gene. The CDR3 covers 11 residues.